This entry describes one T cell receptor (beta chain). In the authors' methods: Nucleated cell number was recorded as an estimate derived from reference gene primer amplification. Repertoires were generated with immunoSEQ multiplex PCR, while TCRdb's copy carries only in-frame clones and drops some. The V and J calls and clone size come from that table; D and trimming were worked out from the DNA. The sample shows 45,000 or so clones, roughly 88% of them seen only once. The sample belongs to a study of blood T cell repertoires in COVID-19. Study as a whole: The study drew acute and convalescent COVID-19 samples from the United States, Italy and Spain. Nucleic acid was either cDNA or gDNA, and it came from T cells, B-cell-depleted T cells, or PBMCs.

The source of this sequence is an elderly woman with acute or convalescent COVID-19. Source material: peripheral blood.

The CDR3 is CASSGDRGKAFF. DNA for the CDR3: TGTGCCAGCAGCGGGGACAGGGGCAAAGCTTTCTTT. The V gene is TRBV5-6, the J gene TRBJ1-1, with 10 bases that match TRBD1. The J segment lost 9 bases and the V segment lost 4 bases, leaving 3 bases of the junction unmatched. The CDR3 covers 12 residues. Germline V gene lookup returns CDR1 SGHDT and CDR2 YYEEEE.